Each of the 10 T cell receptor beta chains below was sequenced from the same sample in a study of T cells in Graves' hyperthyroidism and ophthalmopathy. The TCR beta CDR3 regions underwent amplification using RNA transcripts as the source. The HTBI primer set was used in a first-round RT-PCR of the TCR CDR3. TCRdb called the multiplex PCR reads again in MiXCR, with one record for every CDR3 protein. Found here are 350,000 to 400,000 distinct CDR3 sequences, about a fifth of them singletons; the top ten hold 35% to 50%. The sample comprised blood. The receptors come from a man aged 18 to 29 with Graves' ophthalmopathy.

This chain links TRBV3-1 with TRBJ1-5; D call uncertain. Per the germline V gene, CDR1 is LGHDT and CDR2 is YNNKEL (reference sequence). The CDR3 covers 13 residues. With 0 bases removed from V and 9 bases from J, the gap between germline ends came to 9 bases. DNA of the CDR3: TGTGCCAGCAGCCAAGAGGATTGGGCGCCCCAGCATTTT. It is translated as CASSQEDWAPQHF.

In this sample, this clonotype turned up many times. The rearrangement uses TRBV12-3 or TRBV12-4 and TRBJ2-2, with TRBD1 matching over 9 bases. The CDR3 consists of 15 residues. Trimming at V came to 6 bases and at J to 5 bases, leaving 7 bases not matched to a gene. CDR3 region: CASRTRDRDTGELFF. The CDR3 bases are TGTGCCAGCAGAACACGGGACAGGGATACCGGGGAGCTGTTTTTT.

This clonotype was observed at least ten times. This chain links TRBV12-3 or TRBV12-4 with TRBJ1-1, with D tentatively TRBD1 (5 bases). The CDR3 spans 14 residues. V gave up 2 bases and J gave up 7 bases, with 14 bases separating them. CDR3 DNA: TGTGCCAGCAGTTTATCGGTAGGGACGAGTGAAGCTTTCTTT. This codes for CASSLSVGTSEAFF.

Many counts were recorded for this clonotype. The chain has TRBV11-2 and TRBJ1-6; maybe TRBD1 (6 bases). The V end was cut by 2 bases, the J end by 8 bases, with 13 bases between. The CDR3 consists of 15 residues. Looked up from germline, CDR1 is SGHAT and CDR2 is FQNNGV. The CDR3 sequence: CASSLRGGLDSPLHF. CDR3 DNA sequence: TGTGCCAGCAGCTTAAGGGGGGGGCTGGATTCACCCCTCCACTTT.

This clonotype occurred many times. The genes are TRBV20-1 and TRBJ2-3; 9 bases fit TRBD2. CDR1 and CDR2 (germline): DFQATT, SNEGSKA (reference sequence). V was pared by 1 base and J by 2 bases, with 10 bases of the junction left unmatched. The CDR3 has 17 amino acids. The DNA for the CDR3 is TGCAGTGCTAGAGCGCCAGCGGGGGGTAGCTACACAGATACGCAGTATTTT. It is translated as CSARAPAGGSYTDTQYF.

The chain uses TRBV29-1 and TRBJ2-2; 10 bases are a match to TRBD2. Germline loops: CDR1 SQVTM, CDR2 ANQGSEA. This CDR3 region has 17 residues. The V gene end was trimmed by 4 bases and the J gene end by 2 bases; junction bases not matched to a gene: 10. CDR3 sequence (DNA): TGCAGCGTTGGTAGCCTAGCGGGGGATACTAACACCGGGGAGCTGTTTTTT. Protein product: CSVGSLAGDTNTGELFF.

This chain joins TRBV5-1 and TRBJ2-7; D call uncertain. Germline V CDR1 and CDR2: SGHRS, YFSETQ. The germline V and J ends were trimmed by 3 bases and 5 bases, with 12 bases remaining between them. The CDR3 sequence is 13 residues long. The CDR3 nucleotides are TGCGCCAGCAGCTCTCGATCCAGGCACGAGCAGTACTTC. Translated: CASSSRSRHEQYF. The full variable domain, in which reference TRBV5-1 and TRBJ2-7 provide the parts outside the CDR3, is KAGVTQTPRYLIKTRGQQVTLSCSPISGHRSVSWYQQTPGQGLQFLFEYFSETQRNKGNFPGRFSGRQFSNSRSEMNVSTLELGDSALYLCASSSRSRHEQYFGPGTRLTVT.

This clonotype has a count of ten or more. This chain uses TRBV20-1 with TRBJ2-3; the D gene is possibly TRBD2 (6 bases). Trimming shortened V by 6 bases and J by 2 bases, and 18 bases separated the two germline ends. This CDR3 is 15 amino acids long. CDR1 and CDR2 from the germline V gene are DFQATT and SNEGSKA (reference sequence). The CDR3 protein is CSAPNSGASTDTQYF. The CDR3 DNA reads TGCAGTGCCCCTAATAGCGGAGCTTCCACAGATACGCAGTATTTT.

The table lists this clonotype with many counts. The junction shows a germline mismatch at one end, possibly a read error. This chain joins TRBV7-8 and TRBJ2-5; tentatively, D is TRBD2 (6 bases). The CDR3 length is 17 residues. The germline CDR1 and CDR2 sequences are SGHVS and FQNEAQ. The CDR3 nucleotides are TGTGCCAGCAGCCCGAAACTCGGTGGGGACTCCCAACAGACCCAGTACTTC. Its protein is CASSPKLGGDSQQTQYF.

This clonotype was counted only a few times. This chain links TRBV28 with TRBJ2-7; no reliable D call. V lost 5 bases and J lost 0, with 11 bases in between. CDR3 size: 14 residues. Per germline, CDR1 MDHEN and CDR2 SYDVKM. The CDR3 DNA is TGTGCCAGCAGTCCCTGGACGTCCTCCTACGAGCAGTACTTC. Protein sequence: CASSPWTSSYEQYF.